This is a list of T cell receptor beta chains from one sample in a study of Ad26.COV2.S vaccination and SARS-CoV-2 variants. TCRdb's table, derived via immunoSEQ multiplex PCR, lists solely in-frame clones and lacks some. The table lists roughly 92,000 clones, about four fifths of them singletons. The sequences come from peripheral blood, collected after recovery from COVID-19. The origin of the receptors is a human donor who had recovered from COVID-19. Each CDR3 is given with its conserved first and last residue.

v_gene	j_gene	CDR3aa
TRBV5-1	TRBJ2-3	CASSLGQPGITDTQYF
TRBV7-2	TRBJ1-4	CASSLDPTNEKLFF
TRBV5-1	TRBJ2-7	CASSLLGTYEQYF
TRBV12-3/TRBV12-4	TRBJ1-5	CASSFHGQSQHF
TRBV6-5	TRBJ1-6	CASSKTEQGISPLHF
TRBV6-2/TRBV6-3	TRBJ2-7	CASSFPGDRDSYEQYF
TRBV7-2	TRBJ2-7	CASSLIQTISYEQYF
TRBV7-9	TRBJ2-7	CASSPKGQGFEQYF
TRBV29-1	TRBJ1-2	CSVEDGYRASPFYGYTF
TRBV18	TRBJ2-3	CASSPRASVDTQYF
TRBV6-5	TRBJ1-4	CASRITGFNEKLFF
TRBV5-5	TRBJ2-7	CASSLKGGRPSGTYEQYF
TRBV5-1	TRBJ1-1	CASSLDTEAFF
TRBV19	TRBJ2-3	CASSSRVTDTQYF
TRBV20-1	TRBJ2-7	CSASVDRGQRQYF
TRBV19	TRBJ2-1	CASSRTGTGGINEQFF
TRBV6-5	TRBJ2-7	CASRAGFSHEQYF
TRBV13	TRBJ2-2	CASSLFVGLAGGRNTGELFF
TRBV7-2	TRBJ2-2	CARVDNTGELFF
TRBV4-1	TRBJ2-3	CASSLRRDREGDTQYF
TRBV19	TRBJ1-2	CANETGGLGYTF
TRBV5-4	TRBJ1-1	CASSHRDRVTFRAFF
TRBV4-2	TRBJ2-7	CASSQGVSMTYEQYF
TRBV4-3	TRBJ2-3	CASSPTAGNTQYF
TRBV2	TRBJ1-6	CASSEGRQGGSPLHF
TRBV7-3	TRBJ2-3	CASSLGAESDTQYF
TRBV28	TRBJ1-2	CASRSAGSYGYTF
TRBV5-4	TRBJ2-3	CASSFTDTQYF
TRBV7-9	TRBJ2-1	CASSPPGDKQFF
TRBV7-8	TRBJ2-7	CASSLAAGASSYEQYF
TRBV15	TRBJ1-2	CATSIASDYGYTF
TRBV27	TRBJ2-1	CASRLSSGPTYNEQFF
TRBV4-1	TRBJ1-5	CASSQDTSSNQPQHF
TRBV11-3	TRBJ2-1	CASSFGMSGRSEQFF
TRBV4-3	TRBJ2-7	CASSQDTGRFYEQYF
TRBV15	TRBJ2-7	CATSRDLARGFHEQYF
TRBV28	TRBJ1-2	CASSAPDRGLANYGYTF
TRBV18	TRBJ1-6	CASSQPARGGLLPLHF
TRBV5-4	TRBJ2-1	CASSGQYNEQFF
TRBV9	TRBJ2-1	CASSVGTAANHNEQFF
TRBV7-9	TRBJ2-7	CASSSRRLAGSYEQYF
TRBV3-1/TRBV3-2	TRBJ2-5	CASSQRDSQETQYF
TRBV27	TRBJ2-3	CASKPRGGRGSPADTQYF
TRBV28	TRBJ2-6	CASSLRQGRRRTGANVLTF
TRBV19	TRBJ2-1	CASSSPAGWNEQFF
TRBV24-1	TRBJ2-3	CATPSGGGADTQYF
TRBV28	TRBJ2-3	CASRGLAGVITDTQYF
TRBV5-1	TRBJ1-2	CASSREEDRYGYTF
TRBV20-1	TRBJ2-7	CSASRPPNEQYF
TRBV5-1	TRBJ2-2	CASSGGESSTGELFF
TRBV7-9	TRBJ2-7	CASSLENPYEQYF
TRBV9	TRBJ2-2	CASSVARQGANNGELFF
TRBV28	TRBJ2-2	CASSFGLAGATGELFF
TRBV7-2	TRBJ2-3	CASSFSEAFGTSTDTQYF